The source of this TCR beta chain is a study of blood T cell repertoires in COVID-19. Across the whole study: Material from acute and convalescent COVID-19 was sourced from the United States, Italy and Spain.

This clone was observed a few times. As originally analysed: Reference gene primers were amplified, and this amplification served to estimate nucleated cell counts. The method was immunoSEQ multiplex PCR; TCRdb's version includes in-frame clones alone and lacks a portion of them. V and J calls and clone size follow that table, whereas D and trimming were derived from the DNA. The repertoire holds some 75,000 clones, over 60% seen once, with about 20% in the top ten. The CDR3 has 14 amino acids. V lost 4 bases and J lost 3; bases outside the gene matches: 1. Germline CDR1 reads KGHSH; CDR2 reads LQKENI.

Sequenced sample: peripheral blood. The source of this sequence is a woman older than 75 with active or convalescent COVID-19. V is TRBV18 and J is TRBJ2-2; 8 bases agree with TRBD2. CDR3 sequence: CASSLAGYTGELFF. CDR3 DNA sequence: TGTGCCAGCTCACTAGCGGGGTACACCGGGGAGCTGTTTTTT.